This T cell receptor beta chain was recorded in a study of shared clonotypes between healthy human individuals. Profiled with immunoSEQ multiplex PCR; TCRdb holds only in-frame clones, not every one. The table lists 450,000 to 500,000 clones, 60% to 80% of them singletons. The clonotype originates from a woman in her thirties or forties in good health. Some clones in this sample may be carry-over from other donors' samples. Source material: PBMCs.

In DNA, the CDR3 is TGTGCCAGCAGCTTATTCCGGACAGGGGGCGGTCAGGGCTACACCTTC. This gives the protein CASSLFRTGGGQGYTF. The V call is TRBV13, the J call TRBJ1-2, with 11 bases that match TRBD1. The CDR3 length is 16 residues. Germline V lookup: CDR1 PRHDT, CDR2 FYEKMQ (reference sequence). V lost 2 bases, J lost 8 bases, and 10 bases stayed unmatched.